This T cell receptor (beta chain) stems from a study of blood T cell repertoires in COVID-19. Study-wide background: Samples taken during acute and convalescent COVID-19 were collected in the United States, Italy and Spain. PBMCs, B-cell-depleted T cells, or T cells provided the cDNA or gDNA that made up the material.

Trimming cost V 5 bases and J 8 bases, with 6 bases left between them. The CDR3 contains 11 residues. The V gene's germline CDR1 is MGHDK and CDR2 SYGVNS. Generated by immunoSEQ multiplex PCR, the TCRdb table keeps only in-frame clones and is missing some. The data hold some 670,000 clones, with just under 90% observed a single time. This sequence originates from a woman aged 18-29 years with acute or convalescent COVID-19. V gene TRBV25-1 combines with J gene TRBJ2-2; possible D gene TRBD1, 5 bases. Sequencing input: peripheral blood. CDR3 DNA: TGTGCCAGCAGTAAGGGGGGGGAGCTGTTTTTT. Translated: CASSKGGELFF.